The rows below give T cell receptor beta chains drawn from one sample of a study of graft-versus-host responses after intestinal transplantation. TCRdb keeps only in-frame clones here, not all; method: immunoSEQ multiplex PCR. This table has over 85,000 clones, roughly 91% appearing once. Their antigens remain unidentified. The material sequenced was unstimulated CD4+ T cells sorted from spleen or lymph node cells, taken before transplant. The source of these receptors is a human donor who was the organ donor for an intestinal transplant. Each CDR3 is given with its conserved first and last residue. The D gene is left open where the match is weak. The size of a clone is reported for some rows only, either as once, few or many, or as a class for expanded clones.

d_call	v_call	clone_size	cdr3_length	j_call	cdr3_aa	cdr3_nt
TRBD2	TRBV30	NA	14	TRBJ2-7	CAWAVGGSSYEQYF	TGTGCCTGGGCTGTGGGGGGGAGCTCCTACGAGCAGTACTTC
TRBD2	TRBV28	NA	16	TRBJ2-7	CASSVQRGVFSYEQYF	TGTGCCAGCAGTGTACAGCGGGGGGTCTTCTCCTACGAGCAGTACTTC
NA	TRBV4-1	NA	15	TRBJ1-1	CASSRRQGSGTEAFF	TGCGCCAGCAGCCGAAGGCAGGGGTCGGGCACTGAAGCTTTCTTT
NA	TRBV6-1	NA	16	TRBJ1-1	CASSELAGVRSTEAFF	TGTGCCAGCAGTGAATTGGCAGGGGTACGTTCCACTGAAGCTTTCTTT
NA	TRBV5-1	once	14	TRBJ2-6	CASSFSSGANVLTF	TGCGCCAGCAGCTTTAGCTCTGGGGCCAACGTCCTGACTTTC
TRBD1	TRBV7-3	NA	15	TRBJ1-6	CASSMGQGANSPLHF	TGTGCCAGCAGCATGGGACAGGGGGCTAATTCACCCCTCCACTTT
NA	TRBV11-2	NA	15	TRBJ1-2	CASSLVHDSNYGYTF	TGTGCCAGCAGCTTAGTCCATGACTCAAACTATGGCTACACCTTC
NA	TRBV19	NA	15	TRBJ1-5	CASSIGRSLNQPQHF	TGTGCCAGTAGTATAGGGAGAAGCCTCAATCAGCCCCAGCATTTT
NA	TRBV5-4	NA	14	TRBJ2-7	CASSLEGVVGEQYF	TGTGCCAGCAGCTTGGAGGGGGTAGTTGGGGAGCAGTACTTC
NA	TRBV7-3	NA	13	TRBJ2-5	CASSFGREETQYF	TGTGCCAGCAGCTTTGGCAGGGAAGAGACCCAGTACTTC
NA	TRBV27	NA	14	TRBJ2-7	CASSLVAGYYEQYF	TGTGCCAGCAGTTTAGTGGCAGGTTACTACGAGCAGTACTTC
TRBD1	TRBV5-1	NA	15	TRBJ1-3	CASSLAQGAGNTIYF	TGCGCCAGCAGCTTGGCACAGGGGGCTGGAAACACCATATATTTT
NA	TRBV6-6	few	15	TRBJ1-3	CASSPILASGNTIYF	TGTGCCAGCAGTCCCATCCTAGCCTCTGGAAACACCATATATTTT
NA	TRBV5-6	NA	15	TRBJ2-7	CASSPGGTVAYEQYF	TGTGCCAGCAGCCCGGGAGGGACAGTAGCCTACGAGCAGTACTTC
TRBD2	TRBV7-3	NA	16	TRBJ2-2	CASSPSGLVITGELFF	TGTGCCAGCAGCCCCTCAGGACTAGTGATCACCGGGGAGCTGTTTTTT
NA	TRBV7-3	NA	16	TRBJ1-2	CASSPGLGKGGNGYTF	TGTGCCAGCAGCCCCGGCCTTGGGAAAGGGGGAAATGGCTACACCTTC
TRBD1	TRBV25-1	NA	16	TRBJ1-3	CASIRIQGEAGNTIYF	TGTGCCAGCATTAGAATTCAGGGGGAGGCTGGAAACACCATATATTTT
TRBD1	TRBV4-1	NA	15	TRBJ2-5	CASSQTGTGQEAQYF	TGCGCCAGCAGCCAAACCGGGACAGGGCAAGAGGCCCAGTACTTC
TRBD1	TRBV4-2	NA	17	TRBJ2-2	CASSQDPQGANTGELFF	TGTGCCAGCAGCCAAGATCCACAGGGGGCGAACACCGGGGAGCTGTTTTTT
NA	TRBV7-6	NA	14	TRBJ2-3	CASSFYGHTDTQYF	TGTGCCAGCAGCTTTTACGGACACACAGATACGCAGTATTTT
NA	TRBV4-1	NA	14	TRBJ2-3	CASSRTESTDTQYF	TGCGCCAGCAGCCGGACAGAGAGCACAGATACGCAGTATTTT
NA	TRBV5-1	NA	16	TRBJ1-3	CASSLEGSMGGNTIYF	TGCGCCAGCAGCTTGGAGGGGTCGATGGGGGGAAACACCATATATTTT
NA	TRBV7-8	NA	14	TRBJ1-5	CASSLTGLDQPQHF	TGTGCCAGCAGCTTAACAGGGTTGGATCAGCCCCAGCATTTT
NA	TRBV5-1	NA	15	TRBJ1-3	CASSLDPGHGNTIYF	TGCGCCAGCAGCTTGGATCCTGGGCATGGAAACACCATATATTTT
NA	TRBV5-8	NA	15	TRBJ2-3	CASSLNQGGADTQYF	TGTGCCAGCAGCTTGAACCAGGGGGGAGCAGATACGCAGTATTTT
NA	TRBV30	NA	13	TRBJ1-1	CAWNRVVRSEAFF	TGTGCCTGGAACAGAGTGGTCCGATCTGAAGCTTTCTTT
NA	TRBV6-5	NA	15	TRBJ1-3	CASAMDRYSGNTIYF	TGTGCCAGCGCTATGGACAGATACTCTGGAAACACCATATATTTT
TRBD1	TRBV4-3	NA	13	TRBJ1-2	CASSHRDSYGYTF	TGCGCCAGCAGCCATAGGGACAGCTATGGCTACACCTTC
TRBD2	TRBV5-1	NA	17	TRBJ2-2	CASSLDGASGTKRELFF	TGCGCCAGCAGCTTGGATGGTGCTAGCGGGACTAAGCGGGAGCTGTTTTTT
NA	TRBV2	NA	14	TRBJ2-7	CASRLEGSAYEQYF	TGTGCCAGCAGATTAGAGGGCTCAGCCTACGAGCAGTACTTC
TRBD1	TRBV28	NA	16	TRBJ2-5	CASSQPGTGNQETQYF	TGTGCCAGCAGTCAACCCGGGACAGGGAACCAAGAGACCCAGTACTTC
NA	TRBV27	once	14	TRBJ2-1	CASSLGHSYNEQFF	TGTGCCAGCAGTTTAGGGCATTCTTACAATGAGCAGTTCTTC
NA	TRBV19	NA	18	TRBJ1-4	CASSIVPYRVKGREKLFF	TGTGCCAGTAGTATAGTTCCCTACAGGGTCAAGGGGCGCGAAAAACTGTTTTTT
NA	TRBV18	NA	13	TRBJ2-7	CASSLRESYEQYF	TGTGCCAGCTCATTGCGCGAGTCCTACGAGCAGTACTTC
TRBD2	TRBV7-2	NA	15	TRBJ2-3	CASSLGGLAQDTQYF	TGTGCCAGCAGCTTAGGGGGACTAGCACAAGATACGCAGTATTTT
TRBD2	TRBV5-1	NA	18	TRBJ2-3	CASSLGLGTGGSTDTQYF	TGCGCCAGCAGCTTGGGGCTGGGGACGGGAGGTAGCACAGATACGCAGTATTTT
TRBD2	TRBV19	NA	14	TRBJ2-5	CASSWRGGQETQYF	TGTGCCAGTAGTTGGCGGGGGGGCCAAGAGACCCAGTACTTC
NA	TRBV5-4	NA	16	TRBJ2-7	CASSRGGGLSSYEQYF	TGTGCCAGCAGCCGCGGGGGCGGCCTCAGCTCCTACGAGCAGTACTTC
TRBD1	TRBV4-2	NA	16	TRBJ1-5	CASSQKQGRSNQPQHF	TGTGCCAGCAGCCAGAAACAGGGGAGGAGCAATCAGCCCCAGCATTTT
NA	TRBV7-2	NA	15	TRBJ2-7	CASSLGQVGSYEQYF	TGTGCCAGCAGCTTAGGACAGGTAGGGTCCTACGAGCAGTACTTC
NA	TRBV28	NA	12	TRBJ2-7	CASSLLDREQYF	TGTGCCAGCAGTCTGCTCGACAGGGAGCAGTACTTC
TRBD1	TRBV19	NA	15	TRBJ1-1	CASSVGQGGRFEAFF	TGTGCCAGTAGTGTCGGACAGGGGGGACGGTTTGAAGCTTTCTTT
TRBD2	TRBV5-1	once	18	TRBJ2-3	CASSPLGLDGVSTDTQYF	TGCGCCAGCAGCCCCCTCGGACTAGACGGGGTTAGCACAGATACGCAGTATTTT
TRBD2	TRBV11-2	NA	17	TRBJ2-3	CASSGTSGGLVTDTQYF	TGTGCCAGCAGCGGGACTAGCGGGGGCCTCGTGACAGATACGCAGTATTTT
NA	TRBV6-1	NA	12	TRBJ1-1	CASRDQVTEAFF	TGTGCCAGCAGAGACCAGGTTACCGAAGCTTTCTTT
NA	TRBV4-1	once	14	TRBJ1-5	CASSHQGSNQPQHF	TGCGCCAGCAGCCACCAGGGGAGCAATCAGCCCCAGCATTTT
TRBD2	TRBV7-9	NA	17	TRBJ2-1	CASSLVLGLAAYNEQFF	TGTGCCAGCAGCTTAGTTCTGGGACTAGCGGCCTACAATGAGCAGTTCTTC
NA	TRBV7-9	NA	18	TRBJ1-4	CASSLRTGAEPTNEKLFF	TGTGCCAGCAGCTTAAGGACGGGAGCCGAACCAACTAATGAAAAACTGTTTTTT
TRBD1	TRBV18	NA	16	TRBJ2-7	CASSPGQGAGGYEQYF	TGTGCCAGCTCACCGGGACAGGGGGCCGGCGGCTACGAGCAGTACTTC
TRBD1	TRBV6-5	NA	13	TRBJ2-7	CASTGTAAYEQYF	TGTGCCAGCACCGGGACAGCTGCCTACGAGCAGTACTTC
NA	TRBV7-6	NA	13	TRBJ2-5	CASSLAAVETQYF	TGTGCCAGCAGCTTAGCAGCGGTGGAGACCCAGTACTTC
TRBD1	TRBV28	once	11	TRBJ2-7	CASRAGGEQYF	TGTGCCAGCAGGGCAGGGGGAGAGCAGTACTTC
NA	TRBV4-1	NA	14	TRBJ1-2	CASRMSLTNYGYTF	TGCGCCAGCAGGATGAGCTTGACAAACTATGGCTACACCTTC
TRBD2	TRBV4-2	NA	14	TRBJ2-2	CASSLRGDTGELFF	TGTGCCAGCAGCCTGCGGGGGGACACCGGGGAGCTGTTTTTT
NA	TRBV5-4	NA	17	TRBJ1-1	CASSVDLALLMNTEAFF	TGTGCCAGCAGCGTGGACCTAGCTTTGTTGATGAACACTGAAGCTTTCTTT
TRBD1	TRBV7-2	NA	13	TRBJ2-1	CASSFGTGGEQFF	TGTGCCAGCAGCTTTGGGACAGGTGGTGAGCAGTTCTTC
NA	TRBV14	NA	13	TRBJ1-2	CASSPGHFYGYTF	TGTGCCAGCAGCCCCGGACACTTCTATGGCTACACCTTC
NA	TRBV6-1	few	15	TRBJ2-7	CASSEWEAGAYEQYF	TGTGCCAGCAGTGAATGGGAAGCGGGCGCCTACGAGCAGTACTTC
NA	TRBV4-1	NA	16	TRBJ1-1	CASSQDGGLRNTEAFF	TGCGCCAGCAGCCAAGATGGGGGACTAAGGAACACTGAAGCTTTCTTT